What follows are 6 T cell receptor beta chains derived from one specimen sequenced in a study of beta chain features in type 1 diabetes. The study, taken as a whole, reports: Type 1 diabetes patients had moderately but significantly shorter TCRB CDR3s in all four CD4+ subsets.

No antigen has been identified for these receptors. Since all of the isolated RNA was reverse transcribed, expressed TCRB transcripts were what got sequenced. Here immunoSEQ multiplex PCR was the method, and the copy in TCRdb shows in-frame clones only, minus some. The table has about 650,000 clones, around 12% seen once. Sequenced sample: naive CD4+ T cells from blood. These TCRs come from a young man with type 1 diabetes.

The J gene is TRBJ2-1, the V gene TRBV30, with 11 bases fitting TRBD2. The CDR3 has 14 amino acids. CDR1 is GTSNPN and CDR2 is SVGIG in the germline V gene (reference sequence). The ends lost 3 bases at V and 2 bases at J; junction bases unmatched: 0. CDR3: CAWRTSGAYNEQFF. CDR3 nucleotides: TGTGCCTGGAGGACTAGCGGGGCCTACAATGAGCAGTTCTTC.

The rearrangement joins TRBV27 to TRBJ1-1; maybe TRBD1 (5 bases). The CDR3 is 13 residues long. The V and J ends lost 4 bases and 7 bases respectively, with 13 bases between them. CDR1 is MNHEY and CDR2 is SMNVEV in the germline V gene (reference sequence). This CDR3 reads CASSSPGKLEAFF. As DNA, the CDR3 is TGTGCCAGCAGTTCACCAGGGAAACTTGAAGCTTTCTTT.

The table lists this clone with a few counts. The chain links TRBV11-2 to TRBJ2-3; 15 bases match TRBD2. The trim removed 0 bases at V and 3 bases at J, leaving 7 bases unmatched. This CDR3 comprises 19 residues. Germline loops: CDR1 SGHAT, CDR2 FQNNGV. CDR3 in amino acids: CASSLDRGLAGGRTDTQYF. CDR3 coding DNA: TGTGCCAGCAGCTTAGATCGGGGACTAGCGGGGGGCCGGACAGATACGCAGTATTTT.

The rearrangement links TRBV4-2 to TRBJ2-1; 11 bases are shared with TRBD2. This CDR3 is 16 amino acids long. J gave up 5 bases and V 0 bases, and 3 bases lay outside the gene matches. Germline V gives CDR1 LGHNA, CDR2 YNFKEQ. CDR3 bases: TGTGCCAGCAGCCAAGATTTGACTAGCGGGGACAATGAGCAGTTCTTC. Amino acid sequence: CASSQDLTSGDNEQFF.

This clone turned up a few times. The V gene is TRBV10-3, the J gene TRBJ2-7; 7 bases are a match to TRBD2. The CDR3 contains 14 residues. V gave up 3 bases and J gave up 2 bases; unmatched junction bases: 4. Germline V gene sequence: CDR1 ENHRY, CDR2 SYGVKD. CDR3 sequence reads: CAISERRGTYEQYF. For the CDR3, the DNA is TGTGCCATCAGTGAAAGGCGGGGGACCTACGAGCAGTACTTC.

This clone was counted a few times. The rearrangement uses TRBV10-3 and TRBJ2-1, with D possibly matching TRBD1 (6 bases). The CDR3 loop spans 13 amino acids. Germline V gives CDR1 ENHRY, CDR2 SYGVKD. Deletions cut 6 bases from V and 7 bases from J, with 13 bases between. In DNA form, the CDR3 reads TGTGCCATCAGGGACAGTCCTCGGAATGAGCAGTTCTTC. This encodes CAIRDSPRNEQFF.